The table lists the clone carrying this T cell receptor beta chain with a few counts. The target antigen is unknown. The data are from a study of cytomegalovirus exposure and HLA in healthy donors. Study-level points and caveats: The study listed 164 cytomegalovirus-associated TCR beta chains. In presence/absence analyses, roughly uniform sequencing depth across donors was assumed.

This CDR3 contains 16 residues. After removal of 0 bases from V and 1 base from J, the junction contained 4 bases not matched to a gene. CDR1 and CDR2 (germline): SGHDT, YYEEEE. This PCR relied on a set of 60 Vbeta primers and 13 Jbeta primers. Assay used: immunoSEQ multiplex PCR; TCRdb lists only in-frame clones, some missing. This sample carries some 150,000 clones, over 70% of them seen once, and the ten largest clones take 5.1%. The receptor was isolated from a male donor in good health and CMV-seronegative. Sequenced material: PBMCs. The chain is built from TRBV5-6 and TRBJ2-7; TRBD1 matches 10 bases. The CDR3 reads CASSLVGTGVSYEQYF. CDR3 coding DNA: TGTGCCAGCAGCTTGGTCGGGACAGGGGTATCCTACGAGCAGTACTTC. Full variable domain (outside the CDR3, taken from reference TRBV5-6 and TRBJ2-7): DAGVTQSPTHLIKTRGQQVTLRCSPKSGHDTVSWYQQALGQGPQFIFQYYEEEERQRGNFPDRFSGHQFPNYSSELNVNALLLGDSALYLCASSLVGTGVSYEQYFGPGTRLTVT.